One TCR beta chain is described in this entry. What it binds is not known. This sample is drawn from a study of cytomegalovirus exposure and HLA in healthy donors. Study in general: An early data release held approximately 85 million unique TCRs from HLA-typed donors.

CDR3 length: 17 residues. The germline V gene has CDR1 MNHEY and CDR2 SMNVEV (reference sequence). Germline trimming cut 5 bases from V and 2 bases from J; bases unmatched to any gene: 9. General study findings and limits: Later work found that TCR association rates differed between HLA loci; DRB1 had the most and HLA-C the fewest.

With 60 Vbeta and 13 Jbeta primers, the PCR was carried out. Repertoires were generated with immunoSEQ multiplex PCR, while TCRdb's copy carries only in-frame clones and drops some. Of roughly 140,000 clones listed, 75% to 80% were seen once; the top ten hold approximately 0.66%. The sequenced sample consisted of PBMCs. The J gene is TRBJ2-1, the V gene TRBV27, with 10 bases identical to TRBD2. The source is a male donor in good health and CMV-seronegative. The CDR3, as DNA: TGTGCCAGCAGTCCTCACGCTAGCGGGGGTCCCTACAATGAGCAGTTCTTC. Its protein product is CASSPHASGGPYNEQFF.